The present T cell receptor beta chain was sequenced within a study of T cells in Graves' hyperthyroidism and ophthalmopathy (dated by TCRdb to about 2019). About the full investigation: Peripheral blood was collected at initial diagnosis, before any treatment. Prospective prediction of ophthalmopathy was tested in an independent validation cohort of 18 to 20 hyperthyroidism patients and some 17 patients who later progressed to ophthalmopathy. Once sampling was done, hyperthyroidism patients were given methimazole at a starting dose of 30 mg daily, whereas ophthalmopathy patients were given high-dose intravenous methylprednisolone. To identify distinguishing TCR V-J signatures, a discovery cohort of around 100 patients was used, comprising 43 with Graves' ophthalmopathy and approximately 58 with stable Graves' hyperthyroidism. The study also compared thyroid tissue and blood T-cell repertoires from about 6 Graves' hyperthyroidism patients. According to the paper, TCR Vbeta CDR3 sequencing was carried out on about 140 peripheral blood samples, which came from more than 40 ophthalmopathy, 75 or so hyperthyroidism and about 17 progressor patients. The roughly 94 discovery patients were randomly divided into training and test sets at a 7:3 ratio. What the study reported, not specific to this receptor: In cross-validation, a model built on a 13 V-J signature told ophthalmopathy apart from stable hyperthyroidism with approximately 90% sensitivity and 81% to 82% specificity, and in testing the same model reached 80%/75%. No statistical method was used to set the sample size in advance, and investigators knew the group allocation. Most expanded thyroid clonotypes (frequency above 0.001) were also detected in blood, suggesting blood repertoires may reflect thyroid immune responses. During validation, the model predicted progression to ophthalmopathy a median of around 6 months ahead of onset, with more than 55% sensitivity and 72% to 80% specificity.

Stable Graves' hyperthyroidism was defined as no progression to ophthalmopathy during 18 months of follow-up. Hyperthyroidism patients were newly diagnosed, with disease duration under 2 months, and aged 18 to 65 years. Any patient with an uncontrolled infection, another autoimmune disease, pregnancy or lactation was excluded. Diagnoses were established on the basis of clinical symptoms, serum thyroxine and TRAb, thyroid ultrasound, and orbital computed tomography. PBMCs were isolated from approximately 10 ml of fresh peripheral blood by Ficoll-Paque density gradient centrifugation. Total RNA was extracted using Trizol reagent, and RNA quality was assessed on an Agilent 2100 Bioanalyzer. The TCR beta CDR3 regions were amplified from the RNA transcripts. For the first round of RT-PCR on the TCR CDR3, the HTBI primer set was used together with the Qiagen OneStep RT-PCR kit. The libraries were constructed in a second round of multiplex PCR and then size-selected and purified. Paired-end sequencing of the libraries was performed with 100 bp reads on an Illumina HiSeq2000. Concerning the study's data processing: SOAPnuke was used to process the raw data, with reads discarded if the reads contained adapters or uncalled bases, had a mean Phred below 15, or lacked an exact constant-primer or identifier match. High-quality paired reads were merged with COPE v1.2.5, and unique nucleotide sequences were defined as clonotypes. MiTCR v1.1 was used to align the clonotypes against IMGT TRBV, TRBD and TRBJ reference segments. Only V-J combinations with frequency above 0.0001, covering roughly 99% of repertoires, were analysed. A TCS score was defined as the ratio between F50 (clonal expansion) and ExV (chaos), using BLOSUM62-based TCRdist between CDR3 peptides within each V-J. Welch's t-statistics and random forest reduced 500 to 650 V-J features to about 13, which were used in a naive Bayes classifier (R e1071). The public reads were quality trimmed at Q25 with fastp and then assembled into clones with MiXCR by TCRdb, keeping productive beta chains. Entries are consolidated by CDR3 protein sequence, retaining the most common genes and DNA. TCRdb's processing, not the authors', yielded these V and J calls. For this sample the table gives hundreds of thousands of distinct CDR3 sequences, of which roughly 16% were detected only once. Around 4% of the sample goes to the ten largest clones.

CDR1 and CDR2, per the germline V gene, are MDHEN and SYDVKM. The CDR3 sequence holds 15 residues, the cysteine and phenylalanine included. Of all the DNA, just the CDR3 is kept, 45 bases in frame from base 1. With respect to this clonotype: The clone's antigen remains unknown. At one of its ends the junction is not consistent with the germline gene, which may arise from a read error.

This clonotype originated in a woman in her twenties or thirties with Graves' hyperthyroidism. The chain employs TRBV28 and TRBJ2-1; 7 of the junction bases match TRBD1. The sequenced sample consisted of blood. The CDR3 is CASSPRGQGTHEQSF. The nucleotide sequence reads TGTGCCAGCAGCCCGAGGGGGCAGGGGACCCATGAGCAGTCCTTC.